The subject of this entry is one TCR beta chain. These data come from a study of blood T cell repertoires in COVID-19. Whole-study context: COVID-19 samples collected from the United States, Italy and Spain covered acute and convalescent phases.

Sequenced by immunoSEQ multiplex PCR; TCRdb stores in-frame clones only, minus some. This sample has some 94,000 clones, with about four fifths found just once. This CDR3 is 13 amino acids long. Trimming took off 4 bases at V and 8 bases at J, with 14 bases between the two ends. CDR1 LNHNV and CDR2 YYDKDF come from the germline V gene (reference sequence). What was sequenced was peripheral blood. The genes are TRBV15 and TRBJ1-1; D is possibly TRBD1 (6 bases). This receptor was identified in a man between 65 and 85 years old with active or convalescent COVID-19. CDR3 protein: CATSIHRVGEAFF. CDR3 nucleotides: TGTGCCACCAGCATCCACAGGGTTGGAGAAGCTTTCTTT.